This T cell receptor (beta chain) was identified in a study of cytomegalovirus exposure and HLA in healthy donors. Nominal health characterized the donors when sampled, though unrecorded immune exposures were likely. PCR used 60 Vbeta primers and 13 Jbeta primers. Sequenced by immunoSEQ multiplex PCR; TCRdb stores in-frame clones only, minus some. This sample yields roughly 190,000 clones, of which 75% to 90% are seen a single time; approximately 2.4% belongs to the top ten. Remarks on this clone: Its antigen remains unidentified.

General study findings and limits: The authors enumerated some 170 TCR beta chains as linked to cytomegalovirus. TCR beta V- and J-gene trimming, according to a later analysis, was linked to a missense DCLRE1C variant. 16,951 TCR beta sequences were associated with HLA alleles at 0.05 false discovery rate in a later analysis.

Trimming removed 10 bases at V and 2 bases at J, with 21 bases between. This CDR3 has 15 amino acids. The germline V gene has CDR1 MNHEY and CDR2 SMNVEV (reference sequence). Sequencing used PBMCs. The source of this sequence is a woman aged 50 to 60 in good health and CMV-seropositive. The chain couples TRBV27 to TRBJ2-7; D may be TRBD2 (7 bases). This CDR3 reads CATKRGGALPYEQYF. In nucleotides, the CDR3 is TGTGCCACTAAAAGGGGGGGGGCCCTTCCCTACGAGCAGTACTTC.